This T cell receptor (beta chain) was sequenced in a study of CD8+ T cells in alopecia areata. As the sequencing template, cDNA was produced by extracting RNA and reverse transcribing it. The table came from immunoSEQ multiplex PCR; TCRdb's copy has only in-frame clones and leaves some out. The profile shows approximately 99,000 clones, about 50% of them singletons. Study-wide results and limits: Scalp data also include sequences from resident alphabeta T cells of normal skin. In lesional scalp, particularly from alopecia totalis/universalis, clonality was higher than in normal scalp.

Germline loops: CDR1 PRHDT, CDR2 FYEKMQ (reference sequence). V shed 6 bases and J shed 0 bases, with 8 bases lying between them. There are 14 residues in the CDR3. As for this clone: Its antigen is still unknown.

The source is a human donor with alopecia areata. The sample comprised NKG2D-low CD8+ T cells sorted from blood. The chain combines TRBV13 with TRBJ1-4; D gene unclear. This chain's CDR3 is CASSSRTTNEKLFF. The CDR3 DNA follows: TGTGCCAGCAGTTCCCGTACAACTAATGAAAAACTGTTTTTT.